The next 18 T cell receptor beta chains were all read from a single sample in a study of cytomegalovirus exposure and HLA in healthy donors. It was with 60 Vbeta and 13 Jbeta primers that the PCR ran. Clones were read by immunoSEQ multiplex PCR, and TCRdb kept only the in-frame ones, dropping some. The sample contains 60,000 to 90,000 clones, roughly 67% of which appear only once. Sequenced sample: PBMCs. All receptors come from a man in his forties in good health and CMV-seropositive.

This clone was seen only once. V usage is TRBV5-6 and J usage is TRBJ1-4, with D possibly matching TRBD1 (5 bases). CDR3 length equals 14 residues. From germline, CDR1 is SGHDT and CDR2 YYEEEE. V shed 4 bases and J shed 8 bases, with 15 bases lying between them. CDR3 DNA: TGTGCCAGCAGCAGGGGTCTGACCGGGGAAAAACTGTTTTTT. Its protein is CASSRGLTGEKLFF.

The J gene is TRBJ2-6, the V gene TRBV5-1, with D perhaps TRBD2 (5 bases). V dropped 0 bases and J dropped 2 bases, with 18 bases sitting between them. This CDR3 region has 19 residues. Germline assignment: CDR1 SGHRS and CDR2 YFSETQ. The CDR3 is CASSLAIAGIGAGANVLTF. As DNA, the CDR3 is TGCGCCAGCAGCTTGGCTATTGCCGGGATCGGGGCTGGGGCCAACGTCCTGACTTTC. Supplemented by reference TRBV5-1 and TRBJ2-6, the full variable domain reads KAGVTQTPRYLIKTRGQQVTLSCSPISGHRSVSWYQQTPGQGLQFLFEYFSETQRNKGNFPGRFSGRQFSNSRSEMNVSTLELGDSALYLCASSLAIAGIGAGANVLTFGAGSRLTVL.

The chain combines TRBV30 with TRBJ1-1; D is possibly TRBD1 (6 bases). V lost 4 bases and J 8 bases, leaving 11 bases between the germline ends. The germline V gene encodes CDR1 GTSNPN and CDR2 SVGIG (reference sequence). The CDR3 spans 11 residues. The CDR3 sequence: CAWKNQGEAFF. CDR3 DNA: TGTGCCTGGAAGAACCAGGGGGAAGCTTTCTTT.

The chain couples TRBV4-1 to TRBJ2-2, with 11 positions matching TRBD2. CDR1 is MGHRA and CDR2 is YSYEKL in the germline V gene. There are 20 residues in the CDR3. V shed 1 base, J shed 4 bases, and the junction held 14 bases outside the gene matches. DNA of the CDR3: TGCGCCAGCAGCCAAGCATCCGGGACTAGCGGACCTAGGGGCACCGGGGAGCTGTTTTTT. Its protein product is CASSQASGTSGPRGTGELFF.

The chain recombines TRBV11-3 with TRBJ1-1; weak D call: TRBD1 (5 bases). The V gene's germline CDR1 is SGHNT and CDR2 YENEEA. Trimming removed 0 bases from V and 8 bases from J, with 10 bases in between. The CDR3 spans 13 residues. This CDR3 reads CASSLDGAGEAFF. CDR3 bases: TGTGCCAGCAGCTTAGATGGGGCAGGGGAAGCTTTCTTT.

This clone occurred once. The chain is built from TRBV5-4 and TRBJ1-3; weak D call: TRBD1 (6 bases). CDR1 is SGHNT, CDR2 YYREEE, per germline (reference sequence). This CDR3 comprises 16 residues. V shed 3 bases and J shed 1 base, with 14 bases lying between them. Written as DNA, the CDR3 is TGTGCCAGCAGCTCCACCGCAGGGGTGTCTGGAAACACCATATATTTT. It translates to CASSSTAGVSGNTIYF.

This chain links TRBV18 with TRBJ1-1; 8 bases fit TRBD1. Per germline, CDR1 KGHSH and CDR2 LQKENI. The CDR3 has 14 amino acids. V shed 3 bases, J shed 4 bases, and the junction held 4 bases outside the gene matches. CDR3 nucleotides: TGTGCCAGCTCACCGCAGGGGGCGCGCACTGAAGCTTTCTTT. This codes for CASSPQGARTEAFF.

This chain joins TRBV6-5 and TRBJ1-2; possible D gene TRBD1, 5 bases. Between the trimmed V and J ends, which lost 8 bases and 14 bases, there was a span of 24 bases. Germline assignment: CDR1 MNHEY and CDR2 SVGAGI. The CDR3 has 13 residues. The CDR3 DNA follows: TGTGCCAGCGGCCCACAGTTACAAGACAGCTTAACCTTC. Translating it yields CASGPQLQDSLTF.

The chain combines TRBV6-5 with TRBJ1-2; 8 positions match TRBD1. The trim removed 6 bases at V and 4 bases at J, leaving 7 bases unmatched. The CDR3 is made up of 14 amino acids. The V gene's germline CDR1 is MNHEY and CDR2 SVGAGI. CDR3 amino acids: CASRSIQGAYGYTF. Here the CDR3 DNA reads TGTGCCAGCAGAAGCATCCAGGGGGCCTATGGCTACACCTTC.

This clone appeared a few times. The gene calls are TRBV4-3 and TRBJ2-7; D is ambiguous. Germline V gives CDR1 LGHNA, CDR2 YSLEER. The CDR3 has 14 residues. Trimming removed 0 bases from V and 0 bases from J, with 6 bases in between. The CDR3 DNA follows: TGCGCCAGCAGCCAAGATCCAGGCTCCTACGAGCAGTACTTC. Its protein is CASSQDPGSYEQYF.

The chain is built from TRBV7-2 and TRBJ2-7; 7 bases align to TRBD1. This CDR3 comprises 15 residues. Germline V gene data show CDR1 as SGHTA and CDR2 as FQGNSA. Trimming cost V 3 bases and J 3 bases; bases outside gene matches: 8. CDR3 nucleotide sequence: TGTGCCAGCAGCTTCACCTCGGGACAGATCTACGAGCAGTACTTC. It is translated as CASSFTSGQIYEQYF.

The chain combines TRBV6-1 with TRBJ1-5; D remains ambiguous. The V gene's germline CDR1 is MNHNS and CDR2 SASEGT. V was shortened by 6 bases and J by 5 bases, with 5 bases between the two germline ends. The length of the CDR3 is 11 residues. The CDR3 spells CASSLHQPQHF. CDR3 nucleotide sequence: TGTGCCAGCAGCCTTCATCAGCCCCAGCATTTT.

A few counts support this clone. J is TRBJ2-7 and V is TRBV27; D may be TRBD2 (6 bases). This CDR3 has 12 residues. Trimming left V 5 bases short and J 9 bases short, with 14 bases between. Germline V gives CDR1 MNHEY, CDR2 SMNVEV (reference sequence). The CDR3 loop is CASSTPGAVQYF. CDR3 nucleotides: TGTGCCAGCAGTACCCCGGGAGCTGTGCAGTACTTC.

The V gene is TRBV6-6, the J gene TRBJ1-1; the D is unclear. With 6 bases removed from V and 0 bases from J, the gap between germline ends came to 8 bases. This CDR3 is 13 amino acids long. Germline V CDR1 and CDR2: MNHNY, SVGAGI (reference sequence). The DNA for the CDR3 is TGTGCCAGCAGAACACATATGAACACTGAAGCTTTCTTT. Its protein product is CASRTHMNTEAFF.

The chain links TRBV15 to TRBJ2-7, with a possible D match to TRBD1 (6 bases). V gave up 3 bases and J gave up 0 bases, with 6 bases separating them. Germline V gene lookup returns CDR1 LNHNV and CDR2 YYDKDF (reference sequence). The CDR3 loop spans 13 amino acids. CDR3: CATSRDSSYEQYF. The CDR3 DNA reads TGTGCCACCAGCAGGGACAGCTCCTACGAGCAGTACTTC. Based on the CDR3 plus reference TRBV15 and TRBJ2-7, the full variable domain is DAMVIQNPRYQVTQFGKPVTLSCSQTLNHNVMYWYQQKSSQAPKLLFHYYDKDFNNEADTPDNFQSRRPNTSFCFLDIRSPGLGDTAMYLCATSRDSSYEQYFGPGTRLTVT.

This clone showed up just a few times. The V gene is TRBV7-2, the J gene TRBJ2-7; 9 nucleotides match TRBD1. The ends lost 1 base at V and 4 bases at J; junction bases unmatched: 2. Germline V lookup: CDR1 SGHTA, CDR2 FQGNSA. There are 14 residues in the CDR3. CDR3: CASSLDRGQYEQYF. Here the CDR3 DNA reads TGTGCCAGCAGCTTAGACAGGGGGCAGTACGAGCAGTACTTC.

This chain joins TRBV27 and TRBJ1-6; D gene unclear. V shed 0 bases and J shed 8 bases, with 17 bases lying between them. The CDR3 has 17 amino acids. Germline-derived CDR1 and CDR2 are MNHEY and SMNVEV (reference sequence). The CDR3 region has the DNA TGTGCCAGCAGTTTATCAAGGATGACAACCGTGGATTCACCCCTCCACTTT. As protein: CASSLSRMTTVDSPLHF.

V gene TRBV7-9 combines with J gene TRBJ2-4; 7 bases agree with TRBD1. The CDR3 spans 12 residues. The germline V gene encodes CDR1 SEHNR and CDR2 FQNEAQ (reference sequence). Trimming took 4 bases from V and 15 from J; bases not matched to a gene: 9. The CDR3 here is CASSSGDSKGYF. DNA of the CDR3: TGTGCCAGCAGCTCAGGGGACAGTAAAGGGTACTTC.